The following is a TCR beta chain sequence with its context. TCRdb's copy holds only in-frame clones and misses some; the assay was immunoSEQ multiplex PCR. The table lists some 120,000 clones, about 88% of them singletons. The data were obtained in a study of control samples from healthy donors and cancer patients. The V gene's germline CDR1 is MNHEY and CDR2 SMNVEV (reference sequence). V lost 4 bases, J lost 10 bases, and 16 bases lay in between. The length of the CDR3 is 13 residues. The chain has TRBV27 and TRBJ1-2, with D possibly matching TRBD1 (5 bases). Sequenced input: blood. The sequence derives from a man aged 18 to 29 in good health. CDR3 loop: CASSSGTFLPYTF. The CDR3 DNA sequence: TGTGCCAGCAGTTCTGGGACCTTTCTCCCCTACACCTTC.